The rows below give T cell receptor beta chains drawn from one sample of a study of cytomegalovirus exposure and HLA in healthy donors. Only in-frame clones appear in the TCRdb table, and some are missing; sequencing was by immunoSEQ multiplex PCR. The sample consists of approximately 150,000 clones, 77% of them appearing once. Sequencing input: PBMCs. Source of these receptors: a woman between 25 and 40 years old in good health and CMV-seronegative. The CDR3 runs from the conserved cysteine through the conserved F or W. A D gene is named only where the DNA matches it firmly. Part of the rows lack a size; the others show once, few, many or a class for expanded clones.

j_gene | abundance | v_gene | d_gene | CDR3aa | CDR3nt
TRBJ2-6 | . | TRBV27 | TRBD1 | CASSLWWDRVSGANVLTF | TGTGCCAGCAGTTTATGGTGGGACAGGGTGTCGGGGGCCAACGTCCTGACTTTC
TRBJ1-3 | . | TRBV5-1 | . | CASGTTIGNTIYF | TGCGCCAGCGGGACAACCATCGGAAACACCATATATTTT
TRBJ2-4 | . | TRBV5-1 | . | CASSLTVAKNIQYF | TGCGCCAGCAGCTTGACAGTGGCCAAAAACATTCAGTACTTC
TRBJ1-2 | . | TRBV19 | . | CASSPGYGYTF | TGTGCCAGTAGTCCGGGGTATGGCTACACCTTC
TRBJ1-2 | . | TRBV12-5 | TRBD1 | CASGLARQGADGYTF | TGTGCTAGTGGTTTGGCACGACAGGGGGCCGACGGCTACACCTTC
TRBJ2-5 | . | TRBV18 | TRBD2 | CASSPRGGFGETQYF | TGTGCCAGCTCACCCCGGGGGGGCTTTGGAGAGACCCAGTACTTC
TRBJ2-2 | once | TRBV11-3 | . | CASSLGPQVGNGELFF | TGTGCCAGCAGCCTAGGCCCACAGGTTGGGAACGGGGAGCTGTTTTTT
TRBJ1-2 | . | TRBV29-1 | . | CSVVASGPFYGYTF | TGCAGCGTTGTAGCTTCCGGCCCTTTCTATGGCTACACCTTC
TRBJ2-1 | . | TRBV7-9 | TRBD2 | CASSLGLAGGDEQFF | TGTGCCAGCAGCCTGGGACTAGCGGGGGGCGATGAGCAGTTCTTC
TRBJ2-7 | . | TRBV7-8 | . | CASSLARRYEQYF | TGTGCCAGCAGCTTAGCGAGGCGCTACGAGCAGTACTTC
TRBJ2-3 | . | TRBV5-8 | TRBD2 | CASSFRREGTDTQYF | TGTGCCAGCAGCTTTCGGCGGGAGGGCACAGATACGCAGTATTTT
TRBJ1-4 | . | TRBV30 | . | CAWAHFPTTNEKLFF | TGTGCCTGGGCGCATTTCCCCACAACTAATGAAAAACTGTTTTTT
TRBJ1-2 | . | TRBV5-5 | TRBD1 | CASRKTTGGFNYGYTF | TGTGCCAGCAGGAAAACCACAGGGGGTTTTAACTATGGCTACACCTTC
TRBJ2-7 | few | TRBV4-1 | . | CASSQDGARFTYEQYF | TGCGCCAGCAGCCAAGATGGGGCCAGGTTTACCTACGAGCAGTACTTC
TRBJ2-2 | . | TRBV6-1 | TRBD1 | CASSGTNRGPGELFF | TGTGCCAGCAGTGGAACGAATAGGGGGCCCGGGGAGCTGTTTTTT
TRBJ2-3 | . | TRBV20-1 | . | CSARSPDTQYF | TGCAGTGCTAGGAGTCCAGATACGCAGTATTTT
TRBJ2-2 | . | TRBV6-1 | . | CASSGRSGTGELFF | TGTGCCAGCAGTGGCCGCAGCGGGACCGGGGAGCTGTTTTTT
TRBJ2-2 | . | TRBV9 | TRBD1 | CASSVVGTGLGELFF | TGTGCCAGCAGCGTAGTCGGGACAGGTCTCGGGGAGCTGTTTTTT
TRBJ2-1 | . | TRBV4-1 | TRBD1 | CASSQEYRDREFF | TGCGCCAGCAGCCAAGAGTATCGGGACAGGGAGTTCTTC
TRBJ2-2 | once | TRBV4-3 | TRBD2 | CASSRVGRSGTGELFF | TGCGCCAGCAGCCGGGTCGGGAGGTCGGGGACCGGGGAGCTGTTTTTT
TRBJ1-2 | . | TRBV5-5 | . | CASSEGSYGYTF | TGTGCCAGCAGCGAAGGGAGCTATGGCTACACCTTC
TRBJ2-5 | . | TRBV5-8 | TRBD2 | CASSPGLAGRGETQYF | TGTGCCAGCAGCCCGGGACTAGCGGGTCGAGGGGAGACCCAGTACTTC
TRBJ2-3 | . | TRBV19 | . | CASSNPGDFRDTQYF | TGTGCCAGTAGTAACCCCGGGGACTTTAGGGATACGCAGTATTTT
TRBJ2-3 | few | TRBV7-9 | . | CASSARLSGDSTDTQYF | TGTGCCAGCAGCGCCCGATTATCAGGGGATAGCACAGATACGCAGTATTTT
TRBJ1-1 | . | TRBV11-2 | . | CASSLDRRGTEAFF | TGTGCCAGCAGCTTAGATCGGCGAGGGACTGAAGCTTTCTTT
TRBJ1-5 | . | TRBV27 | . | CASSLLGGNQPQHF | TGTGCCAGCAGTTTACTAGGGGGCAATCAGCCCCAGCATTTT
TRBJ1-1 | . | TRBV15 | . | CATSRDPGLDTEAFF | TGTGCCACCAGCAGAGATCCCGGTCTGGACACTGAAGCTTTCTTT
TRBJ1-4 | . | TRBV13 | . | CASSSQAFEKLFF | TGTGCCAGCAGCTCCCAGGCCTTCGAAAAACTGTTTTTT
TRBJ2-7 | . | TRBV6-4 | . | CAGTTASYEQYF | TGTGCCGGTACGACAGCCTCCTACGAGCAGTACTTC
TRBJ2-3 | . | TRBV4-3 | TRBD2 | CASSQEGLAGGPTDTQYF | TGCGCCAGCAGCCAAGAAGGGCTGGCGGGAGGCCCCACAGATACGCAGTATTTT
TRBJ2-1 | . | TRBV27 | TRBD2 | CASSLILAGGPLSQFF | TGTGCCAGCAGTTTGATACTAGCGGGAGGACCCCTGTCGCAGTTCTTC
TRBJ2-1 | . | TRBV6-5 | . | CASKWGGGEQFF | TGTGCCAGCAAGTGGGGGGGCGGTGAGCAGTTCTTC
TRBJ1-2 | . | TRBV30 | . | CAWSGRKIYGYTF | TGTGCCTGGAGTGGCAGGAAAATCTATGGCTACACCTTC
TRBJ1-2 | . | TRBV4-1 | TRBD1 | CASSLGTGLGYTF | TGCGCCAGCAGCCTAGGGACAGGGCTGGGGTACACCTTC
TRBJ2-7 | . | TRBV28 | . | CASSIRGGSSYEQYF | TGTGCCAGCAGTATCCGCGGGGGCAGCTCCTACGAGCAGTACTTC
TRBJ2-7 | . | TRBV12-5 | TRBD1 | CASAWTGNEQYF | TGTGCTAGTGCCTGGACAGGGAACGAGCAGTACTTC
TRBJ2-2 | few | TRBV28 | . | CASSLLVRNTGELFF | TGTGCCAGCAGTTTATTGGTCAGGAACACCGGGGAGCTGTTTTTT
TRBJ2-6 | . | TRBV6-1 | TRBD1 | CASVGTAGANVLTF | TGTGCCAGCGTAGGGACAGCTGGGGCCAACGTCCTGACTTTC
TRBJ1-1 | once | TRBV5-1 | . | CASSRAGAALEGAFF | TGCGCCAGCAGCCGGGCAGGGGCCGCCCTAGAAGGAGCTTTCTTT
TRBJ1-2 | . | TRBV6-1 | . | CASSDTPGGILGDGYTF | TGTGCCAGCAGTGACACTCCCGGTGGGATCCTAGGGGATGGCTACACCTTC
TRBJ1-2 | . | TRBV28 | TRBD1 | CASTYWTGNGGYTF | TGTGCCAGCACCTACTGGACAGGGAACGGTGGCTACACCTTC
TRBJ2-1 | . | TRBV27 | TRBD1 | CASSLNTPGTGGNEQFF | TGTGCCAGCAGTTTAAATACACCCGGGACAGGGGGGAATGAGCAGTTCTTC
TRBJ2-5 | . | TRBV6-5 | TRBD1 | CASSSSNQGAGETQYF | TGTGCCAGCAGTTCCTCAAACCAGGGGGCTGGAGAGACCCAGTACTTC
TRBJ2-5 | once | TRBV7-7 | TRBD2 | CASTPTSGSLGETQYF | TGTGCTAGCACCCCGACTAGCGGTTCCCTGGGGGAGACCCAGTACTTC
TRBJ2-1 | . | TRBV11-2 | TRBD2 | CASSLGTGGSYNEQFF | TGTGCCAGCAGCTTAGGAACGGGAGGCTCCTACAATGAGCAGTTCTTC
TRBJ1-5 | few | TRBV6-5 | . | CASSGRRDSNQPQHF | TGTGCCAGCAGTGGGAGAAGGGATAGCAATCAGCCCCAGCATTTT
TRBJ1-1 | once | TRBV4-3 | . | CASSQLTANTEAFF | TGCGCCAGCAGCCAACTTACAGCAAACACTGAAGCTTTCTTT